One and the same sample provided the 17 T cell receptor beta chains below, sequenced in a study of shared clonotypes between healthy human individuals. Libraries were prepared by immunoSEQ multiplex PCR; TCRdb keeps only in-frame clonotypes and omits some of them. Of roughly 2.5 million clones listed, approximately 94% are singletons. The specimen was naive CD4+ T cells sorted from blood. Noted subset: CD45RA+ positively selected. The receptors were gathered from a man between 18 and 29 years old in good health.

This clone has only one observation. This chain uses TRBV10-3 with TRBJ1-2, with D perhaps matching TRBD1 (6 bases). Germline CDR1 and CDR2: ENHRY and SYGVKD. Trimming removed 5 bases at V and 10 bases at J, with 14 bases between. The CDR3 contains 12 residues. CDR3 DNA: TGTGCCATCAGTTCCGCAGGGGAGGTCTACACCTTC. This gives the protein CAISSAGEVYTF.

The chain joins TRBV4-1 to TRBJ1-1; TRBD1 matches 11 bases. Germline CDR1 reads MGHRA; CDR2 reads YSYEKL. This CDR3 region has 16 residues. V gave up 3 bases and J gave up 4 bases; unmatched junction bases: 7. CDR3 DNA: TGCGCCAGCAGCCACGCGGACAGGGGGCAGGGCACTGAAGCTTTCTTT. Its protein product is CASSHADRGQGTEAFF.

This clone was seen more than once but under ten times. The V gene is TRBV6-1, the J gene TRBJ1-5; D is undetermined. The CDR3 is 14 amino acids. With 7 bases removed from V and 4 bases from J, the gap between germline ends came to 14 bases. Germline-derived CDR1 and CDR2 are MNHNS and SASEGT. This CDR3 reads CASITGIQNQPQHF. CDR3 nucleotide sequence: TGTGCCAGCATTACCGGGATCCAAAATCAGCCCCAGCATTTT.

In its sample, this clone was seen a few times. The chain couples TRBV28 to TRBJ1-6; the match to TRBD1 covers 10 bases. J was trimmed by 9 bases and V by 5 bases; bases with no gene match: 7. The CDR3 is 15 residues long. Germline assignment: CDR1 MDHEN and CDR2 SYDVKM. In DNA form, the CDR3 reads TGTGCCAGCAGTACTCCCGGGACAGGGGCTTCACCCCTCCACTTT. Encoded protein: CASSTPGTGASPLHF.

CDR3 nucleotide sequence: TGTGCCAGCAGCGGAGCGGTGAGCTCCTACAATGAGCAGTTCTTC. Protein sequence: CASSGAVSSYNEQFF. The chain is built from TRBV9 and TRBJ2-1; D may be TRBD2 (5 bases). Between the trimmed V and J ends, which lost 3 bases and 0 bases, there was a span of 10 bases. The CDR3 runs to 15 residues. The germline V gene has CDR1 SGDLS and CDR2 YYNGEE.

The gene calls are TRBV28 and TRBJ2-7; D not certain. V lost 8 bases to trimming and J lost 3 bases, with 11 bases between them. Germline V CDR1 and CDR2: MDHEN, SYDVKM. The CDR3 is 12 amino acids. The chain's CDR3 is CASGLLLYEQYF. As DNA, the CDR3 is TGTGCCAGCGGCTTGCTACTCTACGAGCAGTACTTC.

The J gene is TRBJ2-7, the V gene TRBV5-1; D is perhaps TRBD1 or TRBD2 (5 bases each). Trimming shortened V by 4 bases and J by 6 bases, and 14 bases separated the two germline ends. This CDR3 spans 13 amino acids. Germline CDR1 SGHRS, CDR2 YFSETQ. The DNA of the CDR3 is TGCGCCAGCAGCGGACACCTTGGGGGCGAGCAGTACTTC. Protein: CASSGHLGGEQYF.

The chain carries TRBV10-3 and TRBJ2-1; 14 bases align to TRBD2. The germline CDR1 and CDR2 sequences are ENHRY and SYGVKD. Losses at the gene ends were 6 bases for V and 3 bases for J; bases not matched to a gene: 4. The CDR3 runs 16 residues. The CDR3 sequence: CAIRGTSGSVYNEQFF. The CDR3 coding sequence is TGTGCCATCAGGGGGACTAGCGGGAGTGTCTACAATGAGCAGTTCTTC.

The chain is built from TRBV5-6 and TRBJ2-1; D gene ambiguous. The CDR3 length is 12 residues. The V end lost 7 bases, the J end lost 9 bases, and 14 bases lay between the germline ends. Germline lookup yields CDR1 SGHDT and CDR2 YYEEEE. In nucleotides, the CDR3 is TGTGCCAGCGGTTTGGGATTAATTGAGCAGTTCTTC. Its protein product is CASGLGLIEQFF.

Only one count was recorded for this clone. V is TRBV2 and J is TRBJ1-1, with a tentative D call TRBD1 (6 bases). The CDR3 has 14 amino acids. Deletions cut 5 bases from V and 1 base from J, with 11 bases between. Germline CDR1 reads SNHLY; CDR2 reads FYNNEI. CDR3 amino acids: CASSYPGQNTEAFF. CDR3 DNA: TGTGCCAGCAGTTATCCGGGACAGAACACTGAAGCTTTCTTT.

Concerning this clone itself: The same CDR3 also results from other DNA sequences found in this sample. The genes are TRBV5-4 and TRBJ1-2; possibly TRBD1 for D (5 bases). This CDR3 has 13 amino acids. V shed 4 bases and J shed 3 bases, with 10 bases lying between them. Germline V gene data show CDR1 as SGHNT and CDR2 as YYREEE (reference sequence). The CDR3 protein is CASSGGGDYGYTF. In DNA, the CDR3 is TGTGCCAGCAGCGGTGGGGGGGACTATGGCTACACCTTC.

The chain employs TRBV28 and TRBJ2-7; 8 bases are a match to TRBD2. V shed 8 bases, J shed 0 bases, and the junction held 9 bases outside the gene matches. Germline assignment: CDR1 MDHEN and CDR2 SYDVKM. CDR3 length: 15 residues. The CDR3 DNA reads TGTGCCAGCTCCCCGACTAGCGAGGGCTCCTACGAGCAGTACTTC. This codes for CASSPTSEGSYEQYF.

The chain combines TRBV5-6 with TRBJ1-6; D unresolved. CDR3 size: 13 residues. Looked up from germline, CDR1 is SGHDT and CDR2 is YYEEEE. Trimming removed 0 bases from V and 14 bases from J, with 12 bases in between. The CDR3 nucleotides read TGTGCCAGCAGCTTGGTGGCTAATTTGGCCCTCCACTTT. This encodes CASSLVANLALHF.

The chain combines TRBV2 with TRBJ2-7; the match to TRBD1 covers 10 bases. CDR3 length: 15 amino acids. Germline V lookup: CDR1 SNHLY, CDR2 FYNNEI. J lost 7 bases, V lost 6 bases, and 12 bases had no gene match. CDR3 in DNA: TGTGCCAGCAGCGGTGACGGGACAGGGGTTAGAGAGCAGTACTTC. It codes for CASSGDGTGVREQYF.

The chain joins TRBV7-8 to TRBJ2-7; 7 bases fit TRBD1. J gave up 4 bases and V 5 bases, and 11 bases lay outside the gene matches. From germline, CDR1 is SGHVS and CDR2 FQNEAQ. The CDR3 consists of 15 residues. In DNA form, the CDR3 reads TGTGCCAGCAGCGTAAACAGGGGTATCCCATACGAGCAGTACTTC. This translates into CASSVNRGIPYEQYF.

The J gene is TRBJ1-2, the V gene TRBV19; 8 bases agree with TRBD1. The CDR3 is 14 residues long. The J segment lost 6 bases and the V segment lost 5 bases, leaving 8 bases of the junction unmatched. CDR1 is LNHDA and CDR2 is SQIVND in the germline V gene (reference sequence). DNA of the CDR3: TGTGCCAGTAGTCGACCCCAGGGGGCGGATGGCTACACCTTC. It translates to CASSRPQGADGYTF.

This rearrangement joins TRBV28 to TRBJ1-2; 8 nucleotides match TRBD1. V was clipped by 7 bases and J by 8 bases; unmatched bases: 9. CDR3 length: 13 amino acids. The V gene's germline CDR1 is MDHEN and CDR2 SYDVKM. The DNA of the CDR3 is TGTGCCAGCACCATATCAGGGGGCTACGGCTACACCTTC. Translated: CASTISGGYGYTF.